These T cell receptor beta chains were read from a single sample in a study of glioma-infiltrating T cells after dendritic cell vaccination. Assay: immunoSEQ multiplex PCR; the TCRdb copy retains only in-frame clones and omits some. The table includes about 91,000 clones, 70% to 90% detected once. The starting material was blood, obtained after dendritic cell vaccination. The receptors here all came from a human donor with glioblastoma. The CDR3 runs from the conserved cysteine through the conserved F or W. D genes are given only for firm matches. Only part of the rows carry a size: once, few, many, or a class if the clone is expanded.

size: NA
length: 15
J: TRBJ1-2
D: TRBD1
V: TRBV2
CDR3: CASSAQGQGKYGYTF
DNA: TGTGCCAGCAGCGCACAGGGGCAGGGGAAATATGGCTACACCTTC

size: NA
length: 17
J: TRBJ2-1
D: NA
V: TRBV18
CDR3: CASSPGAGAPSYNEQFF
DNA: TGTGCCAGCTCACCGGGTGCGGGGGCGCCGTCCTACAATGAGCAGTTCTTC

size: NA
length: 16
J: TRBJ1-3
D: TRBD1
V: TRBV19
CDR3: CASTLGQLNSGNTIYF
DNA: TGTGCCAGTACCTTGGGACAGCTGAACTCTGGAAACACCATATATTTT

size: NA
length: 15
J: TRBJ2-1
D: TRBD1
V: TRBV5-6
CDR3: CASSRDRGPGGEQFF
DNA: TGTGCCAGCAGCCGTGACAGGGGGCCTGGGGGTGAGCAGTTCTTC

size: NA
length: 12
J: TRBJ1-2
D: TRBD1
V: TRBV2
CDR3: CASSYRGSSYTF
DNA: TGTGCCAGCAGCTACAGGGGATCCAGCTACACCTTC

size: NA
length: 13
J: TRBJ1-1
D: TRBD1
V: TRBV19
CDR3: CASTVTGGPEAFF
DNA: TGTGCCAGTACCGTTACAGGGGGCCCCGAAGCTTTCTTT

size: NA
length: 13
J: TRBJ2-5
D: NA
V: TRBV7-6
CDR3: CASSLVFQETQYF
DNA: TGTGCCAGCAGCTTAGTCTTCCAAGAGACCCAGTACTTC

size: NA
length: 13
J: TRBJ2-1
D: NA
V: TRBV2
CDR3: CASKSRQYNEQFF
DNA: TGTGCCAGCAAGAGCAGGCAATACAATGAGCAGTTCTTC

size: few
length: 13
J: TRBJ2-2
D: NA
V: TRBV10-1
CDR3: CASRPANTGELFF
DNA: TGCGCCAGCAGGCCAGCGAACACCGGGGAGCTGTTTTTT

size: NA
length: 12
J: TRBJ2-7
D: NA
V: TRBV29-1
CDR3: CSVGLIGGEQYF
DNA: TGCAGCGTTGGACTGATCGGTGGGGAGCAGTACTTC

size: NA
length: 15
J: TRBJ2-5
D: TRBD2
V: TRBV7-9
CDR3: CASSLLSGGQETQYF
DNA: TGTGCCAGCAGCTTATTAAGCGGGGGCCAAGAGACCCAGTACTTC

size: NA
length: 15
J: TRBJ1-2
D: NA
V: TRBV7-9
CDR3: CASSLEEGFGYGYTF
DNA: TGTGCCAGCAGCTTAGAGGAGGGTTTCGGGTATGGCTACACCTTC

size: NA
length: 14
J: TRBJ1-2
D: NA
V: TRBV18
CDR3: CASSPPARFHGYTF
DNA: TGTGCCAGCTCACCACCGGCCAGGTTCCATGGCTACACCTTC

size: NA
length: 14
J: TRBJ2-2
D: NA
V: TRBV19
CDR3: CASRAYGPWGELFF
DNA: TGTGCCAGCAGGGCGTATGGTCCGTGGGGGGAGCTGTTTTTT

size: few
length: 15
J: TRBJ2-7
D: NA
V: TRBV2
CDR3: CASSELQGRLGEQYF
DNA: TGTGCCAGCAGTGAACTGCAGGGAAGATTAGGCGAGCAGTACTTC

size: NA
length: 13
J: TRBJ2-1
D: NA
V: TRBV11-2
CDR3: CASSFRGFDEQFF
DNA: TGTGCCAGCAGCTTCCGGGGGTTCGATGAGCAGTTCTTC

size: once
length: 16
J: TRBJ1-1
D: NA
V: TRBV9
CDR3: CASSPRQSRGNTEAFF
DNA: TGTGCCAGCAGCCCGCGACAGTCAAGGGGGAACACTGAAGCTTTCTTT

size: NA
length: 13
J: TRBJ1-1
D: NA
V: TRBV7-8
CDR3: CASSFQENTEAFF
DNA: TGTGCCAGCAGCTTTCAGGAGAACACTGAAGCTTTCTTT

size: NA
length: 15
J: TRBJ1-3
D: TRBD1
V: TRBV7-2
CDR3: CASSARQGVGNTIYF
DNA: TGTGCCAGCAGCGCCAGACAGGGGGTTGGAAACACCATATATTTT

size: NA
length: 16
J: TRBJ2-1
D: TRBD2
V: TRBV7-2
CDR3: CASSLVGTNSYNEQFF
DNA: TGTGCCAGCAGCTTAGTAGGGACTAACTCTTACAATGAGCAGTTCTTC

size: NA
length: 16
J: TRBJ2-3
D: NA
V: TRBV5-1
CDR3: CASSLEGRGSTDTQYF
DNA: TGCGCCAGCAGCTTGGAAGGTCGGGGGAGCACAGATACGCAGTATTTT

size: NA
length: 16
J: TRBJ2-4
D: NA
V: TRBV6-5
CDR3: CASSSLTDLAKNIQYF
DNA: TGTGCCAGCAGTTCCCTGACAGACTTAGCCAAAAACATTCAGTACTTC

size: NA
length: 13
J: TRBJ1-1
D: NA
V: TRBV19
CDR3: CASTGTGLTEAFF
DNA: TGTGCCAGTACTGGGACGGGACTAACTGAAGCTTTCTTT

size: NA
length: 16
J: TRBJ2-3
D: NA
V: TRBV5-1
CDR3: CASSLARDSSLYTQYF
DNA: TGCGCCAGCAGCTTGGCACGGGACTCATCTCTATATACGCAGTATTTT

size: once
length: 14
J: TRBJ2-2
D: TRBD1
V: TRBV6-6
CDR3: CASSRQGNTGELFF
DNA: TGTGCCAGCAGCAGACAGGGGAACACCGGGGAGCTGTTTTTT

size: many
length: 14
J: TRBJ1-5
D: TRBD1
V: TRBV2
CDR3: CASSGQGLNQPQHF
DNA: TGTGCCAGCAGTGGACAGGGCCTCAATCAGCCCCAGCATTTT

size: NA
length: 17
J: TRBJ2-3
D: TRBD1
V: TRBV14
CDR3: CASSDGQGFPQVDTQYF
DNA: TGTGCCAGCAGCGACGGACAGGGCTTCCCCCAAGTGGATACGCAGTATTTT

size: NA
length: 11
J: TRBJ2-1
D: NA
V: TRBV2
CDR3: CASSGLTWQFF
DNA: TGTGCCAGCAGTGGACTCACTTGGCAGTTCTTC

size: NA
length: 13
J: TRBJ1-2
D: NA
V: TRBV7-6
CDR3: CASSLEGGRSYTF
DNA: TGTGCCAGCAGCTTAGAGGGAGGGAGGAGCTACACCTTC

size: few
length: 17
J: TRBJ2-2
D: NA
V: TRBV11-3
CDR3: CASSLAYDSGPTGELFF
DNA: TGTGCCAGCAGCTTAGCGTACGATTCAGGGCCCACCGGGGAGCTGTTTTTT

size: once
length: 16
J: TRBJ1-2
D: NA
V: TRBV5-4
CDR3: CASSLDLGAREDGYTF
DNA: TGTGCCAGCAGCTTGGATCTGGGGGCGCGCGAGGATGGCTACACCTTC

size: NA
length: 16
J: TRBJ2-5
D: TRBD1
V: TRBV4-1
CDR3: CASSQELGRGRETQYF
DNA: TGCGCCAGCAGCCAAGAACTCGGCAGGGGGCGGGAGACCCAGTACTTC

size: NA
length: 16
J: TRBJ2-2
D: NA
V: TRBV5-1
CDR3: CASSWLPGWNTGELFF
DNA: TGCGCCAGCAGCTGGCTGCCAGGGTGGAACACCGGGGAGCTGTTTTTT

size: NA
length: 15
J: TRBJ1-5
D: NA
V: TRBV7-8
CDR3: CASSLTGEDNQPQHF
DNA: TGTGCCAGCAGCTTGACAGGCGAGGACAATCAGCCCCAGCATTTT

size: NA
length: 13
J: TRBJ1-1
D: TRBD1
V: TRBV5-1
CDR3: CASNSPGGTEAFF
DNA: TGCGCCAGCAACTCCCCAGGGGGCACTGAAGCTTTCTTT

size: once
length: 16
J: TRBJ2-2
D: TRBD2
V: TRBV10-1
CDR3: CASSESSGRTGGELFF
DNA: TGCGCCAGCAGTGAGTCGAGCGGGAGGACCGGCGGGGAGCTGTTTTTT

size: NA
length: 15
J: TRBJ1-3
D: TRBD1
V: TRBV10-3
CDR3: CAISEGDRDGNTIYF
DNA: TGTGCCATCAGTGAGGGGGACAGGGATGGAAACACCATATATTTT

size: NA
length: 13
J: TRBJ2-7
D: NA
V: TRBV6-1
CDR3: CASSVKEGPEQYF
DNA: TGTGCCAGCAGTGTTAAGGAGGGGCCAGAGCAGTACTTC

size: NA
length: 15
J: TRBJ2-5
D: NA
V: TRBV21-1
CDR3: CASSKNRGRKETQYF
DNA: TGTGCCAGCAGCAAAAACAGGGGGCGGAAAGAGACCCAGTACTTC

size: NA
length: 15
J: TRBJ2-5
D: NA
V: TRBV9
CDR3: CASSVDAGLRETQYF
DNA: TGTGCCAGCAGCGTAGATGCAGGGCTGAGGGAGACCCAGTACTTC

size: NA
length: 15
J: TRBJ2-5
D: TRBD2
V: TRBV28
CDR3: CATAGTSGEQETQYF
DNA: TGTGCCACCGCGGGAACTAGCGGGGAACAAGAGACCCAGTACTTC

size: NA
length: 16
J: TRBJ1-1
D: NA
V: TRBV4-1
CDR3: CASSQGKLRGNTEAFF
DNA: TGCGCCAGCAGCCAAGGGAAACTTAGGGGGAACACTGAAGCTTTCTTT

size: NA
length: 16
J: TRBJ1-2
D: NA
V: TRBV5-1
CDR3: CASRMNVGGPLYGYTF
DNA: TGCGCCAGCCGAATGAATGTCGGGGGACCGCTATATGGCTACACCTTC

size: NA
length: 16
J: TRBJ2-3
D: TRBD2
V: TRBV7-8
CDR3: CASSPRLAGGEDTQYF
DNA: TGTGCCAGCAGCCCCCGGCTAGCGGGAGGGGAAGATACGCAGTATTTT

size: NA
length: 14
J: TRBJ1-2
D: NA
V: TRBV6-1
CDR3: CASSEGTTFRGYTF
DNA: TGTGCCAGCAGTGAGGGGACAACGTTTCGGGGCTACACCTTC

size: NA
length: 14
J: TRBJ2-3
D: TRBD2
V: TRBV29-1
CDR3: CSVEDRSGGDTQYF
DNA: TGCAGCGTTGAAGATAGGTCGGGGGGAGATACGCAGTATTTT

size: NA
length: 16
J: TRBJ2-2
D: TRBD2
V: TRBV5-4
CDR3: CASSLLAGGFSGELFF
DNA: TGTGCCAGCAGCTTACTAGCGGGGGGATTTTCCGGGGAGCTGTTTTTT

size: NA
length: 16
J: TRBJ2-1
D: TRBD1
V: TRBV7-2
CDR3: CASSLEGKGTGFEQFF
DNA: TGTGCCAGCAGCTTAGAGGGGAAGGGGACAGGGTTTGAGCAGTTCTTC

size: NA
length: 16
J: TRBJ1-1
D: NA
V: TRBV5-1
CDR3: CASLGGWGPGNTEAFF
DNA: TGCGCCAGCCTTGGAGGGTGGGGCCCCGGTAACACTGAAGCTTTCTTT

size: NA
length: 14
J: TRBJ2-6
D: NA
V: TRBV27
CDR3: CASSTGVGANVLTF
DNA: TGTGCCAGCAGTACGGGGGTCGGGGCCAACGTCCTGACTTTC

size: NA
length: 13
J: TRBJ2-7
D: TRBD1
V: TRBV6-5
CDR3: CASRSGTGNEQYF
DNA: TGTGCCAGCAGGTCCGGGACAGGGAACGAGCAGTACTTC